The clone carrying this T cell receptor (beta chain) has a handful of counts. The antigen remains undetermined. Thyroid surgery was performed in patients who had received no treatment beforehand. Original analysis: Variation in CDR3 across clinicopathological groups served as the basis for constructing a distant-metastasis classifier in papillary thyroid cancer. TCRdb called clones again from the PCR reads with MiXCR. The V and J calls and clone size come from TCRdb's table, not from the authors' own analysis. The data hold roughly 9,900 clones, with around 30% observed a single time. The data derive from a study of metastatic and nonmetastatic thyroid tumors. Study-level findings and limits: Relative to benign nodules, malignant thyroid tumors were reportedly characterized by significantly elevated TCR beta diversity in blood and tumor.

The V end was cut by 7 bases, the J end by 6 bases, with 12 bases between. This CDR3 is built from 13 residues. The germline V gene has CDR1 KGHDR and CDR2 SFDVKD. The chain joins TRBV24-1 to TRBJ2-1; no firm D call. The sample consisted of tumor tissue. This receptor was taken from a male donor with papillary thyroid cancer or a benign thyroid nodule (not recorded which). Some clones in this sample may be carry-over from other donors' samples. The CDR3 protein is CATREPDSNEQFF. The CDR3 bases are TGTGCCACCAGAGAACCCGATAGCAATGAGCAGTTCTTC.